This T cell receptor beta chain was obtained from a study of blood T cell repertoires in COVID-19. In the study overall: Italy, Spain and the United States were the sources of the convalescent and acute COVID-19 samples.

V was trimmed by 0 bases and J by 1 base, leaving 9 bases between them. The CDR3 is made up of 15 amino acids. Germline assignment: CDR1 SEHNR and CDR2 FQNEAQ (reference sequence). How the authors handled the data: Reference gene primer amplification yielded estimated nucleated cell counts. TCRdb's copy holds only in-frame clones and misses some; the assay was immunoSEQ multiplex PCR. That table supplies the V and J calls and clone size; D and trimming were determined from the DNA. Of about 220,000 clones listed, more than 75% were seen once; the top ten hold 2.9%. This TCR was recovered from a man aged 45-60 years who had recovered from COVID-19. Source material: peripheral blood. The chain has TRBV7-9 and TRBJ1-1, with a weak D call TRBD1 (5 bases). CDR3 bases: TGTGCCAGCAGCTTAGCCTACAGGCAGAACACTGAAGCTTTCTTT. This translates into CASSLAYRQNTEAFF.